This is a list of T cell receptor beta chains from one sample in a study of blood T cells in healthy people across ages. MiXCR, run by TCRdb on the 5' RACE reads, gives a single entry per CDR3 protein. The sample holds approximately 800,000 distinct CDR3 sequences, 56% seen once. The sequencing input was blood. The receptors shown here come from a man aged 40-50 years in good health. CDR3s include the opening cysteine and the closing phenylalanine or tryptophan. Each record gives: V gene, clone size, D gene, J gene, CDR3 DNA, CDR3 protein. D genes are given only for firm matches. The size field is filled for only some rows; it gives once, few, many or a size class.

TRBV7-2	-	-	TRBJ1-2	TGTGCCAGCAGCTTAGTGGGTGAGGACTGTGGCTACACCTTC	CASSLVGEDCGYTF
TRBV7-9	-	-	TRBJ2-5	TGTGCCAGCAGCCAAATTACCAGGGGCCAAGAGACCCAGTACTTC	CASSQITRGQETQYF
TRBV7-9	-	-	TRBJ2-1	TGTGCCAGCAGCCCTTATCAGGGCTACAATGAGCAGTTCTTC	CASSPYQGYNEQFF
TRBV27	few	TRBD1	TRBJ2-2	TGTGCCAGCAGTTTCCGTGTCGACAGGGCCAACACCGGGGAGCTGTTTTTT	CASSFRVDRANTGELFF
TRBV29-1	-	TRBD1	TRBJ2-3	TGCAGCGTTGGACCGGGACAGGGGAACACAGATACGCAGTATTTT	CSVGPGQGNTDTQYF
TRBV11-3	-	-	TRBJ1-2	TGTGCCAGCAGCTTAAGGAATGGGGGTCGTAAAAATGGCTACACCTTC	CASSLRNGGRKNGYTF
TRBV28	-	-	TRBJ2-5	TGTGCCAGCACCCAGGGGGGATGGCAAGAGACCCAGTACTTC	CASTQGGWQETQYF
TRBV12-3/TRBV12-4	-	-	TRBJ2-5	TGTGCCAGCAGTTTTTGGCGATCCGAGACCCAGTACTTC	CASSFWRSETQYF
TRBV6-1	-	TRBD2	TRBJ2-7	TGTGCCAGCCTCAGGGATTTCCGGACTAGCGGTTACGAGCAGTACTTC	CASLRDFRTSGYEQYF
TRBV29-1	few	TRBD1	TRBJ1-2	TGCAGCGTTGATCTGGACAGGGGCTACGGAGGCTACACCTTC	CSVDLDRGYGGYTF
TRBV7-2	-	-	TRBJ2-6	TGTGCCAGCAGCTCTTTCGGGCAGTCACCCACCTCTGGGGCCAACGTCCTGACTTTC	CASSSFGQSPTSGANVLTF
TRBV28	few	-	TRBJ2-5	TGTGCCAGCAGTTTACTTGGAATCACAGAGCGCCAAGAGACCCAGTACTTC	CASSLLGITERQETQYF
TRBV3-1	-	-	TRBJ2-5	TGTGCCAGCAGCCAAAGACGGGGCGTAGAGACCCAGTACTTC	CASSQRRGVETQYF
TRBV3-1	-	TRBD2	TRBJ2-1	TGTGCCAGCAGCCACCCTAGCGGGAGGGTCTACAATGAGCAGTTCTTC	CASSHPSGRVYNEQFF
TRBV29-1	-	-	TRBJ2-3	TGCAGCGGTGATCCCGAAGATACGCAGTATTTT	CSGDPEDTQYF
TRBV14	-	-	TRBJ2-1	TGTGCCAGCAGCCAGGACCTCGGACAGCTCATAACAAACAATGAGCAGTTCTTC	CASSQDLGQLITNNEQFF
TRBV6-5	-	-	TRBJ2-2	TGTGCCAGCAGCTATTTCCAAGACACCGGGGAGCTGTTTTTT	CASSYFQDTGELFF
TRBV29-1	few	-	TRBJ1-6	TGCAGCGCCCGAACGGAGAATTCACCCCTCCACTTT	CSARTENSPLHF
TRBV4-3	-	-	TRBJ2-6	TGCGCCAGCAGCCAAGATCTCCGGGGAGCTGGGGCCAACGTCCTGACTTTC	CASSQDLRGAGANVLTF
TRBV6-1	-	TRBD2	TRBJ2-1	TGTGCCAGCAGCGCGACTAGCGGGGGGGCCCACGAGCAGTTCTTC	CASSATSGGAHEQFF
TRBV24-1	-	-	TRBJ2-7	TGTGCCACCAGTGATCACCGCTTTGGGACGGATTCCTACGAGCAGTACTTC	CATSDHRFGTDSYEQYF
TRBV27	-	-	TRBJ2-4	TGTGCCAGCAGTTCGACACAGGGCCCCCGTCAGTACTTC	CASSSTQGPRQYF
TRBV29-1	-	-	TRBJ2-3	TGCAGCGTTTCCCGCGGGCGTCCCACAGATACGCAGTATTTT	CSVSRGRPTDTQYF
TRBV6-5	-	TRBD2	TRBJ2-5	TGTGCCAGCAGGGTTCCGGGACTAGGAGGGTGGGAGTACTTC	CASRVPGLGGWEYF